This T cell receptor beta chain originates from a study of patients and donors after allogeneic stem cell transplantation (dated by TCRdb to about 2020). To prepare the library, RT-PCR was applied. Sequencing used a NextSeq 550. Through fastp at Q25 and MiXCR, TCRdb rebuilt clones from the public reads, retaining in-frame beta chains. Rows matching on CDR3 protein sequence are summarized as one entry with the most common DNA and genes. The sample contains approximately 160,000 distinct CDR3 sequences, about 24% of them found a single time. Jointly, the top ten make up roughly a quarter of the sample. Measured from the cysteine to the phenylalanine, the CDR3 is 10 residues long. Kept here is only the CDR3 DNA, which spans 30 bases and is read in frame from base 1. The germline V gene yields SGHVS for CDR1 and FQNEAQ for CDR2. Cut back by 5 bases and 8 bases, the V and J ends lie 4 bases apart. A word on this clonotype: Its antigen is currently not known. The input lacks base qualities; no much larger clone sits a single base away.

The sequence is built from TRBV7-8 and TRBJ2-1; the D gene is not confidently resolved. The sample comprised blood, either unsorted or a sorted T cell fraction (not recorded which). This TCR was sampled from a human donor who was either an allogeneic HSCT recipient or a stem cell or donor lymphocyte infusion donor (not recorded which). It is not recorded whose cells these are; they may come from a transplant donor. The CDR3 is CASSPYEQFF. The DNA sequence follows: TGTGCCAGCAGCCCATATGAGCAGTTCTTC.